Listed below are T cell receptor beta chains from one sample, sequenced in a study of early T cells in non-severe SARS-CoV-2 infection. TCRdb independently ran MiXCR on the 5' RACE reads; one entry per CDR3 protein. The sample holds tens of thousands of distinct CDR3 sequences, around 13% seen once. The sequenced sample consisted of whole blood. These receptors all stem from an adult who was a healthcare worker with PCR-confirmed SARS-CoV-2 infection or an uninfected control (not recorded which). Each CDR3 is given with its conserved first and last residue. D genes are given only for firm matches. Rows may omit the clone size; those that give it use once, few, many or a size class.

CDR3 protein	CDR3 DNA	J gene	clone size	V gene	D gene
CASSLSPGLNTEAFF	TGCGCCAGCAGCTTGTCTCCAGGGCTGAACACTGAAGCTTTCTTT	TRBJ1-1	few	TRBV5-1	-
CASSLEPFSGNTIYF	TGTGCCAGCAGCTTAGAGCCATTCTCTGGAAACACCATATATTTT	TRBJ1-3	-	TRBV7-2	-
CASSLGSGRSGETQYF	TGTGCCAGCAGCTTGGGCTCGGGACGGAGCGGAGAGACCCAGTACTTC	TRBJ2-5	-	TRBV5-4	-
CASTPRVLNTEAFF	TGTGCCAGCACACCGAGGGTTTTGAACACTGAAGCTTTCTTT	TRBJ1-1	-	TRBV9	-
CASSSGGPYEQYF	TGTGCCAGCAGCTCAGGGGGCCCCTACGAGCAGTACTTC	TRBJ2-7	few	TRBV28	TRBD1
CASSQDAGITRGYTF	TGTGCCAGCAGCCAAGACGCGGGGATCACGCGCGGCTACACCTTC	TRBJ1-2	-	TRBV3-1	-
CASSLHRDSNSRSTEAFF	TGTGCCAGCAGCTTACACCGGGACAGTAATTCGAGGAGCACTGAAGCTTTCTTT	TRBJ1-1	few	TRBV5-6	TRBD1
CASSEGVVGGETQYF	TGTGCCAGCAGTGAAGGGGTCGTAGGGGGAGAGACCCAGTACTTC	TRBJ2-5	many	TRBV6-1	-
CASSQVSQIYEQYF	TGTGCCAGCAGCCAAGTCAGTCAAATCTACGAGCAGTACTTC	TRBJ2-7	-	TRBV3-1	-
CASSRGSTEAFF	TGTGCCAGCAGCCGGGGGAGCACTGAAGCTTTCTTT	TRBJ1-1	-	TRBV11-1	-
CASSMGNEQFF	TGTGCCAGCAGCATGGGTAATGAGCAGTTCTTC	TRBJ2-1	many	TRBV6-2/TRBV6-3	-
CASSQDSLYEQYF	TGCGCCAGCAGCCAAGATTCCCTGTACGAGCAGTACTTC	TRBJ2-7	-	TRBV4-3	-
CSVDGTGVSGYTF	TGCAGCGTTGATGGAACAGGGGTTAGTGGCTACACCTTC	TRBJ1-2	many	TRBV29-1	TRBD1
CASSSRTSGGPRSSYEQYF	TGTGCCAGCAGCTCGCGAACTAGCGGGGGGCCCAGGAGCTCCTACGAGCAGTACTTC	TRBJ2-7	-	TRBV7-9	TRBD2
CAGALVGKDEQYF	TGTGCGGGGGCCCTAGTAGGTAAAGACGAGCAGTACTTC	TRBJ2-7	-	TRBV7-9	-
CASRDSYSTEAFF	TGCGCCAGCAGGGACTCGTACAGTACTGAAGCTTTCTTT	TRBJ1-1	few	TRBV10-1	-
CASSPVRGANYGYTF	TGCGCCAGCAGCCCTGTAAGGGGAGCTAACTATGGCTACACCTTC	TRBJ1-2	many	TRBV4-3	-
CASSFGPGTRWHYGYTF	TGTGCCAGCAGCTTCGGACCAGGGACGAGGTGGCACTATGGCTACACCTTC	TRBJ1-2	many	TRBV7-6	-
CSVGTASSSYNEQFF	TGCAGCGTCGGGACAGCCTCAAGCTCCTACAATGAGCAGTTCTTC	TRBJ2-1	-	TRBV29-1	TRBD1
CASRAQSSYEQYF	TGTGCCAGCAGGGCCCAGAGCTCCTACGAGCAGTACTTC	TRBJ2-7	-	TRBV28	-
CASSLESRQGVYYGYTF	TGTGCCAGCAGTTTAGAGTCCCGACAGGGGGTATACTATGGCTACACCTTC	TRBJ1-2	-	TRBV28	TRBD1
CASSLRGGRSTDTQYF	TGCGCCAGCAGCTTGAGAGGGGGCAGGAGCACAGATACGCAGTATTTT	TRBJ2-3	-	TRBV5-1	TRBD1
CASSARDQETQYF	TGTGCCAGCAGTGCTAGGGACCAAGAGACCCAGTACTTC	TRBJ2-5	many	TRBV6-4	-
CASRYDQGTEAFF	TGCGCCAGCAGATACGATCAGGGGACTGAAGCTTTCTTT	TRBJ1-1	few	TRBV10-1	-
CASSLLTSGVYNEQFF	TGTGCCAGCTCACTACTAACTAGCGGAGTCTACAATGAGCAGTTCTTC	TRBJ2-1	-	TRBV18	TRBD2
CASSLSDYTDTQYF	TGCGCCAGCAGCTTGTCGGATTACACAGATACGCAGTATTTT	TRBJ2-3	few	TRBV5-1	-
CASSQDRQGGSYEQYF	TGTGCCAGCAGCCAAGACCGACAGGGAGGAAGCTACGAGCAGTACTTC	TRBJ2-7	many	TRBV3-1	-
CASSSTGDEQYF	TGTGCCAGCAGTTCCACAGGGGACGAGCAGTACTTC	TRBJ2-7	few	TRBV28	TRBD1
CSVDRGFTDTQYF	TGCAGCGTTGACAGGGGGTTCACAGATACGCAGTATTTT	TRBJ2-3	-	TRBV29-1	TRBD1
CASSVELAGSNEQFF	TGTGCCAGCAGCGTAGAACTAGCGGGGTCCAATGAGCAGTTCTTC	TRBJ2-1	few	TRBV9	TRBD2
CSARGSKGYNSPLHF	TGCAGTGCTAGAGGCAGTAAGGGGTATAATTCACCCCTCCACTTT	TRBJ1-6	-	TRBV20-1	-
CSAGRTGGYEQYF	TGCAGTGCTGGCAGGACAGGGGGCTACGAGCAGTACTTC	TRBJ2-7	few	TRBV20-1	TRBD1
CSAHWTEQETQYF	TGCAGCGCCCATTGGACAGAGCAAGAGACCCAGTACTTC	TRBJ2-5	many	TRBV29-1	-
CASSPPRTGQTGELFF	TGTGCCAGCAGTCCTCCGAGGACAGGGCAAACCGGGGAGCTGTTTTTT	TRBJ2-2	many	TRBV28	TRBD1
CASSLVGQGDYGYTF	TGTGCCAGCAGCTTAGTAGGACAGGGGGATTATGGCTACACCTTC	TRBJ1-2	many	TRBV7-2	TRBD1
CASSEGTGVEKLFF	TGTGCCAGCAGTGAAGGGACAGGGGTCGAAAAACTGTTTTTT	TRBJ1-4	-	TRBV2	TRBD1
CASGTGNGYTF	TGTGCTAGTGGGACAGGGAATGGCTACACCTTC	TRBJ1-2	-	TRBV12-5	TRBD1
CASHRDTEAFF	TGTGCCAGCCACAGGGACACTGAAGCTTTCTTT	TRBJ1-1	few	TRBV28	-
CSARAGSYGYTF	TGCAGTGCTAGAGCAGGGAGCTATGGCTACACCTTC	TRBJ1-2	few	TRBV20-1	-
CAGEGANYGYTF	TGTGCGGGCGAGGGAGCTAACTATGGCTACACCTTC	TRBJ1-2	many	TRBV6-6	-
CSVGFTGELFF	TGCAGCGTTGGGTTCACCGGGGAGCTGTTTTTT	TRBJ2-2	few	TRBV29-1	-
CASTPKSAGANVLTF	TGTGCCAGCACCCCAAAGAGCGCTGGGGCCAACGTCCTGACTTTC	TRBJ2-6	few	TRBV27	-
CASSPRLSSYEQYF	TGTGCCAGCAGCCCTCGACTCAGCTCCTACGAGCAGTACTTC	TRBJ2-7	many	TRBV11-2	-
CASSLTLAEKLFF	TGTGCCAGCAGTTTGACCCTCGCTGAAAAACTGTTTTTT	TRBJ1-4	-	TRBV27	-
CASSLVCSRGRWNYSNQPQHF	TGTGCCAGCAGCTTAGTATGTAGTCGGGGCAGATGGAATTATAGCAATCAGCCCCAGCATTTT	TRBJ1-5	-	TRBV11-3	-
CAWSSPDTQYF	TGTGCCTGGAGTTCCCCAGATACGCAGTATTTT	TRBJ2-3	few	TRBV30	-
CASSVGAGQRNEQFF	TGTGCCAGCAGCGTCGGGGCGGGACAGCGAAATGAGCAGTTCTTC	TRBJ2-1	few	TRBV9	-
CSARDPDRNYGYTF	TGCAGTGCTAGAGACCCCGACAGGAACTATGGCTACACCTTC	TRBJ1-2	many	TRBV20-1	-
CATSDEYQETQYF	TGTGCCACCAGTGACGAGTACCAAGAGACCCAGTACTTC	TRBJ2-5	few	TRBV24-1	-
CSARLGLGTYEQYF	TGCAGTGCTAGACTTGGACTAGGAACCTACGAGCAGTACTTC	TRBJ2-7	-	TRBV20-1	TRBD2
CASSPGTERSYEQYF	TGTGCCAGCAGCCCAGGGACCGAAAGATCCTACGAGCAGTACTTC	TRBJ2-7	-	TRBV13	-
CASSFWEYEQYF	TGTGCCAGCAGTTTCTGGGAATACGAGCAGTACTTC	TRBJ2-7	many	TRBV28	-
CASSLRSTNGYTF	TGTGCCAGCAGCCTACGATCTACCAATGGCTACACCTTC	TRBJ1-2	few	TRBV11-1	-
CSGGTGTSQETQYF	TGCAGCGGTGGGACCGGGACTAGCCAAGAGACCCAGTACTTC	TRBJ2-5	few	TRBV29-1	TRBD2